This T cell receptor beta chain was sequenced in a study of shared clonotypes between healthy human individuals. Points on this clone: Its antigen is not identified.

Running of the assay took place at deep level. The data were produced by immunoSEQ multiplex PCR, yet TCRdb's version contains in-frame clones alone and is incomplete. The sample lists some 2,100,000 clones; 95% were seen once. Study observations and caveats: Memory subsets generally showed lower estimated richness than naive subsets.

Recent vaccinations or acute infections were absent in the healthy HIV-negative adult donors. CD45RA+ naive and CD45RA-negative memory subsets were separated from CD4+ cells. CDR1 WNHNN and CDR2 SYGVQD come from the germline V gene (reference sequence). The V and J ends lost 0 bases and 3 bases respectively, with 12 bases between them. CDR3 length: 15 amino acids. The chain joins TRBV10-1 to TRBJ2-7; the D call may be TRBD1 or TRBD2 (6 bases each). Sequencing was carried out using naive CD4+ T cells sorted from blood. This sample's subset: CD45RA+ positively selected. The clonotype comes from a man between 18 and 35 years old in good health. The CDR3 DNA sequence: TGCGCCAGCAGTGAGTCGGGGGGCAGCCGCTACGAGCAGTACTTC. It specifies CASSESGGSRYEQYF.